This T cell receptor (beta chain) was observed in a study of blood T cell repertoires in COVID-19. Clones were sequenced by immunoSEQ multiplex PCR, and TCRdb holds only the in-frame ones, with some missing. Of approximately 400,000 clones in the sample, more than 75% were seen once. Trimming took 6 bases from V and 2 from J, leaving 17 bases between them. The CDR3 runs 15 residues. The germline V gene encodes CDR1 SNHLY and CDR2 FYNNEI. The chain uses TRBV2 and TRBJ2-7, with D possibly being TRBD1 (6 bases). Sequencing was performed on PBMCs or T cells enriched from blood (not recorded which). The receptor comes from a woman aged 18 to 35 who had recovered from COVID-19. In DNA form, the CDR3 reads TGTGCCAGCAGACGGGACATCTCCTCCCCCTACGAGCAGTACTTC. Protein sequence: CASRRDISSPYEQYF.